The clone carrying this T cell receptor (beta chain) was detected ten times or more. Each diagnosis drew on symptoms, thyroxine, TRAb, thyroid ultrasound and orbital computed tomography findings. Extraction of PBMCs used 10 ml of fresh peripheral blood. This sample was included in a study of T cells in Graves' hyperthyroidism and ophthalmopathy. TCR beta CDR3 regions were amplified from RNA transcripts. The HTBI primer set was used in a first-round RT-PCR of the TCR CDR3. One entry per CDR3 protein, called by TCRdb with MiXCR from the multiplex PCR reads. The profile shows hundreds of thousands of distinct CDR3 sequences, approximately 25% of them singletons. Trimming left V 2 bases short and J 3 bases short, with 11 bases between. This CDR3 is built from 14 residues. Per the germline V gene, CDR1 is SGHRS and CDR2 is YFSETQ.

The sequencing sample was made of blood. The sequence was collected from a woman in her 30s with Graves' ophthalmopathy. The gene calls are TRBV5-1 and TRBJ1-1, with D unresolved. The CDR3 region is CASSFRVRDTEAFF. The CDR3 coding sequence is TGCGCCAGCAGCTTTCGGGTTAGGGACACTGAAGCTTTCTTT. Full variable domain (outside the CDR3, taken from reference TRBV5-1 and TRBJ1-1): KAGVTQTPRYLIKTRGQQVTLSCSPISGHRSVSWYQQTPGQGLQFLFEYFSETQRNKGNFPGRFSGRQFSNSRSEMNVSTLELGDSALYLCASSFRVRDTEAFFGQGTRLTVV.